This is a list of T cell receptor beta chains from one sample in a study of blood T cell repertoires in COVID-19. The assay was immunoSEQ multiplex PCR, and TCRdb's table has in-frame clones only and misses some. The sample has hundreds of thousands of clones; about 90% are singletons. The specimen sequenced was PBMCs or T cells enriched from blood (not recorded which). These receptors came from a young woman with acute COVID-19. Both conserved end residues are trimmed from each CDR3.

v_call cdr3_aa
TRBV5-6 ASRPYGGPPEAF
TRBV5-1 ASSLRSSGQTNEQF
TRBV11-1 ASSLNGNTGELF
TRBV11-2 ASSSRDIFINSPLH
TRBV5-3 ARSFEVNRGIIMNTEAF
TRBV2 ASSFDSPYEQY
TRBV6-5 ASRARQGYGYT
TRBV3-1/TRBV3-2 ASSQVWVAGNQETQY
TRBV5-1 ASRATGDSNQPQH
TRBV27 ASSSRSSYNEQF
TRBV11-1 ASSLWTGNTGELF
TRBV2 ASSMGLYNEQF
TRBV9 ASSLVRTVAKNIQY
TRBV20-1 SASRAGSDTEAF
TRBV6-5 ASSYPYQGADYGYT
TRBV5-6 ASSPPPLAGFYNEQF
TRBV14 ASSQDPTPNYGYT
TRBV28 ASSLYTGGLH
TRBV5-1 ASSLVDSSSDGYT
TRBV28 ASSLVQDGYGYT
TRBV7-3 ASSLGPAGVTVNTEAF
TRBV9 ASSVQGLGGYT
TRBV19 ASSITGQANYGYT
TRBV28 ATREYTGELF
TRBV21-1 ASSKVQGGRYGYT
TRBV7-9 ASSLDQGAAEAF
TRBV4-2 ASSQVGPSGVYEQY
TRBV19 ASCRTGRREKLF
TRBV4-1 ASSHLDSGEETQY
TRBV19 ASQTGGSGQPQH
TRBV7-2 ASSLGLAGAFNEQF
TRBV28 ASIGVGTEAF
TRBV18 ASSLYPETGGNTIY
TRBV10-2 ASRHYKETQY
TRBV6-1 ASSEIGRGYGYT
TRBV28 ASSFGGFSYNEQF
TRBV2 ASSEVKRGYT
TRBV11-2 AARRTGVDEQY
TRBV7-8 ASSLRLNTEAF
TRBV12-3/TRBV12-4 ASSQTGQETQY
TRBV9 ASGRDYYNEQF
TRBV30 AWTPGTGMNSPLH
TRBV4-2 ASSPGAGGPYEQY
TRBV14 ASSRGLAGVNEQF